What follows are 9 T cell receptor beta chains derived from one specimen sequenced in a study of response to subunit inactivated influenza vaccine. TCRdb passed the RT-PCR reads through MiXCR, listing each CDR3 protein once. This sample has about 570,000 distinct CDR3 sequences, with about 12% found just once. Sequences were derived from PBMCs from blood, sampled on the day of vaccination. The receptors stem from a man aged 50 to 59 who received an inactivated influenza vaccine.

CDR3 sequence reads: CASSDPSWDTPYNEQFF. CDR3 sequence (DNA): TGTGCCAGCAGTGACCCATCATGGGACACCCCATACAATGAGCAGTTCTTC. The chain is built from TRBV12-3 or TRBV12-4 and TRBJ2-1, with TRBD1 as a possible D gene (6 bases). Trimming removed 5 bases at V and 4 bases at J, with 21 bases between. The CDR3 length is 17 residues.

This clonotype was observed a handful of times. The rearrangement joins TRBV20-1 to TRBJ2-1; 9 positions agree with TRBD2. V trimming: 6 bases; J trimming: 6 bases; junction bases outside the gene matches: 9. This CDR3 has 14 residues. CDR1 DFQATT and CDR2 SNEGSKA come from the germline V gene (reference sequence). DNA for the CDR3: TGCAGTGCGTCGGGACTAGCTCTTCCCAATGAGCAGTTCTTC. This encodes CSASGLALPNEQFF.

This clonotype was observed a handful of times. The chain has TRBV2 and TRBJ2-7; D uncertain. The germline V gene encodes CDR1 SNHLY and CDR2 FYNNEI. The CDR3 totals 14 residues. Trimming took off 2 bases at V and 5 bases at J, with 13 bases between the two ends. The CDR3 nucleotides are TGTGCCAGCAGTGAATTTTCTCAAGCTGACGAGCAGTACTTC. It specifies CASSEFSQADEQYF. Looking up the rest from reference TRBV2 and TRBJ2-7 gives the full variable domain: EPEVTQTPSHQVTQMGQEVILRCVPISNHLYFYWYRQILGQKVEFLVSFYNNEISEKSEIFDDQFSVERPDGSNFTLKIRSTKLEDSAMYFCASSEFSQADEQYFGPGTRLTVT.

This clonotype was counted only a few times. The V call is TRBV7-2, the J call TRBJ2-3; the match to TRBD2 covers 7 bases. V trimming: 7 bases; J trimming: 2 bases; junction bases outside the gene matches: 9. This CDR3 is built from 15 residues. Per germline, CDR1 SGHTA and CDR2 FQGNSA. The CDR3 region is CASNRRGDHTDTQYF. In DNA form, the CDR3 reads TGTGCCAGCAATCGACGGGGGGACCACACAGATACGCAGTATTTT.

This clonotype has only a few counts. The chain carries TRBV12-3 or TRBV12-4 and TRBJ1-1; possibly TRBD1 for D (6 bases). This CDR3 has 14 residues. With 2 bases removed from V and 4 bases from J, the gap between germline ends came to 11 bases. In nucleotides, the CDR3 is TGTGCCAGCAGTTTAAACAGGGACGCCACTGAAGCTTTCTTT. Encoded protein: CASSLNRDATEAFF.

This clonotype was seen only a few times. V usage is TRBV5-1 and J usage is TRBJ1-2; 7 nucleotides line up with TRBD1. In germline, CDR1 is SGHRS, CDR2 YFSETQ. The CDR3 extends over 14 amino acids. The V segment lost 3 bases and the J segment 4 bases; nucleotides outside the gene matches: 6. The CDR3 sequence: CASSSGQQIYGYTF. CDR3 DNA sequence: TGCGCCAGCAGCTCGGGACAGCAAATCTATGGCTACACCTTC. The complete variable domain, with remaining parts taken from reference TRBV5-1 and TRBJ1-2, reads KAGVTQTPRYLIKTRGQQVTLSCSPISGHRSVSWYQQTPGQGLQFLFEYFSETQRNKGNFPGRFSGRQFSNSRSEMNVSTLELGDSALYLCASSSGQQIYGYTFGSGTRLTVV.

V gene TRBV5-1 combines with J gene TRBJ2-7; 9 bases fit TRBD2. The germline gives CDR1 SGHRS, CDR2 YFSETQ. The CDR3 consists of 15 residues. V dropped 5 bases and J dropped 0; count of bases not matched to a gene: 6. The CDR3 here is CASRYTSGLSYEQYF. CDR3 in DNA: TGCGCCAGCAGGTATACTAGCGGGCTCTCCTACGAGCAGTACTTC.

The sample holds a few counts of this clonotype. The chain combines TRBV20-1 with TRBJ2-7; 7 nucleotides line up with TRBD1. Germline V gives CDR1 DFQATT, CDR2 SNEGSKA (reference sequence). J lost 3 bases, V lost 3 bases, and 5 bases had no gene match. CDR3 size: 13 residues. The CDR3 DNA reads as TGCAGTGCTAGGACGACAGGGTACTACGAGCAGTACTTC. Protein sequence: CSARTTGYYEQYF.

This chain uses TRBV7-2 with TRBJ1-2, with D hard to call. The CDR3 runs 13 residues. The V end was cut by 0 bases, the J end by 8 bases, with 10 bases between. Germline V lookup: CDR1 SGHTA, CDR2 FQGNSA. Here the CDR3 reads CASSLAGKGGYTF. The DNA of the CDR3 is TGTGCCAGCAGCTTAGCCGGGAAAGGGGGCTACACCTTC.